The 9 T cell receptor beta chains below were found in one sample sequenced in a study of blood T cell repertoires in COVID-19. Some clones are missing from TCRdb's copy, which holds only in-frame ones; the method was immunoSEQ multiplex PCR. The top ten hold 4% of the sample, which has fewer than 300,000 clones, around 89% seen once. Sequenced sample: peripheral blood. These receptors were taken from a man aged 55 to 70 who had recovered from COVID-19.

This clone has a handful of counts. V and J are TRBV4-2 and TRBJ2-1; 11 nucleotides agree with TRBD2. The CDR3 consists of 16 residues. CDR1 is LGHNA and CDR2 is YNFKEQ in the germline V gene. After removal of 5 bases from V and 4 bases from J, the junction contained 7 bases not matched to a gene. CDR3 coding DNA: TGTGCCAGCAGCGATAGCGGGGGGGCAGGGTACAATGAGCAGTTCTTC. This encodes CASSDSGGAGYNEQFF.

The chain employs TRBV5-6 and TRBJ1-4; TRBD1 agrees at 8 bases. CDR1 and CDR2 from the germline V gene are SGHDT and YYEEEE. CDR3 length: 15 amino acids. Trimming took 0 bases from V and 8 from J; bases not matched to a gene: 6. CDR3 protein: CASSLGQGAREKLFF. DNA of the CDR3: TGTGCCAGCAGCTTGGGGCAGGGGGCGCGGGAAAAACTGTTTTTT. Drawing the rest from reference TRBV5-6 and TRBJ1-4, the complete variable domain is DAGVTQSPTHLIKTRGQQVTLRCSPKSGHDTVSWYQQALGQGPQFIFQYYEEEERQRGNFPDRFSGHQFPNYSSELNVNALLLGDSALYLCASSLGQGAREKLFFGSGTQLSVL.

The chain joins TRBV6-5 to TRBJ2-7; 9 nucleotides align to TRBD2. The ends lost 6 bases at V and 2 bases at J; junction bases unmatched: 5. Germline CDR1 is MNHEY and CDR2 is SVGAGI. This CDR3 is built from 14 residues. The DNA for the CDR3 is TGTGCCAGCAGCCGTCTAGCGGGGACCTACGAGCAGTACTTC. It encodes CASSRLAGTYEQYF.

This clone showed up just a few times. The chain is built from TRBV5-1 and TRBJ1-2; perhaps TRBD1 as D (6 bases). V lost 4 bases and J 6 bases, leaving 13 bases between the germline ends. There are 13 residues in the CDR3. Germline CDR1 SGHRS, CDR2 YFSETQ. CDR3 nucleotides: TGCGCCAGCAGCAAGAACAGGGTAGATGGCTACACCTTC. It codes for CASSKNRVDGYTF. Together with reference TRBV5-1 and TRBJ1-2, the CDR3 gives the full variable domain: KAGVTQTPRYLIKTRGQQVTLSCSPISGHRSVSWYQQTPGQGLQFLFEYFSETQRNKGNFPGRFSGRQFSNSRSEMNVSTLELGDSALYLCASSKNRVDGYTFGSGTRLTVV.

The chain uses TRBV14 and TRBJ1-1; the D is unclear. Per germline, CDR1 SGHDN and CDR2 FVKESK. The CDR3 loop spans 13 amino acids. Trimming stripped 4 bases from V and 1 base from J, with 7 bases between. Here the CDR3 reads CASSLYRNTEAFF. Written as DNA, the CDR3 is TGTGCCAGCAGCCTATACAGGAACACTGAAGCTTTCTTT. The whole variable domain, filled in from reference TRBV14 and TRBJ1-1, reads EAGVTQFPSHSVIEKGQTVTLRCDPISGHDNLYWYRRVMGKEIKFLLHFVKESKQDESGMPNNRFLAERTGGTYSTLKVQPAELEDSGVYFCASSLYRNTEAFFGQGTRLTVV.

The chain employs TRBV11-3 and TRBJ2-1, with a tentative D call TRBD2 (6 bases). Germline CDR1 reads SGHNT; CDR2 reads YENEEA. CDR3 length: 16 residues. V gave up 6 bases and J gave up 6 bases, with 21 bases separating them. CDR3 in amino acids: CASSFSHIGGANEQFF. The CDR3 nucleotides are TGTGCCAGCAGTTTTAGCCACATTGGAGGGGCCAATGAGCAGTTCTTC.

This clone was found once. J is TRBJ2-5 and V is TRBV9; 11 nucleotides match TRBD2. This CDR3 is 15 amino acids long. Trimming removed 4 bases from V and 4 bases from J; junction bases left unmatched: 6. Germline V CDR1 and CDR2: SGDLS, YYNGEE. CDR3 region: CASSNSGGARETQYF. Here the CDR3 DNA reads TGTGCCAGCAGCAATAGCGGGGGGGCTCGAGAGACCCAGTACTTC.

For the CDR3, the DNA is TGTGCCAGCAGCTTATCAATAGGGGGAAACTATGGCTACACCTTC. Residues: CASSLSIGGNYGYTF. The V call is TRBV7-2, the J call TRBJ1-2; weak D call: TRBD1 (6 bases). CDR1 SGHTA and CDR2 FQGNSA come from the germline V gene. Between the trimmed V and J ends, which lost 2 bases and 2 bases, there was a span of 12 bases. This CDR3 has 15 residues.

This chain uses TRBV3-1 (or the pseudogene TRBV3-2) with TRBJ1-2; D is ambiguous. This CDR3 is built from 14 residues. CDR1 is LGHDT, CDR2 YNNKEL, per germline (reference sequence). Trimming took 5 bases from V and 8 from J, leaving 18 bases between them. CDR3 DNA: TGTGCCAGCAGCGCGCTCCGGGGTTCGGGGGGCTACACCTTC. Amino acids: CASSALRGSGGYTF.